Listed below are T cell receptor beta chains from one sample, sequenced in a study of CD8 T cells in Susac syndrome. TCRdb used MiXCR to reprocess the immunoSEQ multiplex PCR reads, holding one entry per CDR3 protein. There are 150,000 to 200,000 distinct CDR3 sequences in the sample; approximately 93% occur only once, and about 0.089% lies in the top ten. What was sequenced was CD4+ T cells from PBMCs. These receptor sequences come from a human donor with multiple sclerosis. The CDR3 runs from the conserved cysteine through the conserved F or W. The D gene is left open where the match is weak. Expanded clones get a size class; other rows say once, few or many, or leave the size out.

j_gene	v_gene	d_gene	abundance	CDR3aa	CDR3nt
TRBJ1-4	TRBV3-1	.	.	CASSQVPGRNEKLFF	TGTGCCAGCAGCCAAGTGCCCGGTAGGAATGAAAAACTGTTTTTT
TRBJ1-5	TRBV6-2/TRBV6-3	.	.	CASSYGGLSNQPQHF	TGTGCCAGCAGTTATGGAGGGCTCTCCAATCAGCCCCAGCATTTT
TRBJ2-5	TRBV4-1	TRBD2	.	CASSQARSGVAGVVETQYF	TGCGCCAGCAGCCAAGCACGGTCTGGAGTAGCGGGAGTGGTGGAGACCCAGTACTTC
TRBJ1-3	TRBV7-2	TRBD1	few	CASSRQGSGNTIYF	TGTGCCAGCAGTCGACAGGGTTCTGGAAACACCATATATTTT
TRBJ1-1	TRBV7-9	.	.	CASSFPNTEAFF	TGTGCCAGCAGCTTCCCGAACACTGAAGCTTTCTTT
TRBJ1-5	TRBV20-1	TRBD1	.	CSAQGQGDQPQHF	TGCAGTGCTCAGGGACAGGGAGATCAGCCCCAGCATTTT
TRBJ2-7	TRBV28	.	.	CASSLGTPSSYEQYF	TGTGCCAGCAGCCTTGGGACTCCCTCCTCCTACGAGCAGTACTTC
TRBJ2-2	TRBV7-9	TRBD1	.	CASNDRDRSYTGELFF	TGTGCCAGCAACGACCGGGACAGGAGCTACACCGGGGAGCTGTTTTTT
TRBJ2-1	TRBV7-8	TRBD2	.	CASSDGTSGIYEQFF	TGTGCCAGCAGCGACGGGACTAGCGGGATCTATGAGCAGTTCTTC
TRBJ2-7	TRBV24-1	.	.	CAVSHGNAAYEQYF	TGTGCCGTCTCACACGGAAACGCTGCCTACGAGCAGTACTTC
TRBJ1-1	TRBV6-2/TRBV6-3	.	.	CASSQQDAEAFF	TGTGCCAGCAGTCAACAGGACGCTGAAGCTTTCTTT
TRBJ2-7	TRBV25-1	TRBD2	.	CASSDASGRALGEQYF	TGTGCCAGCAGTGACGCTAGCGGGAGGGCCCTTGGCGAGCAGTACTTC
TRBJ1-2	TRBV30	TRBD1	.	CAWGPQGAYDYGYTF	TGTGCCTGGGGACCACAGGGGGCGTATGACTATGGCTACACCTTC
TRBJ2-1	TRBV28	.	.	CASGPAGHHTEQFF	TGTGCCAGCGGCCCAGCGGGACACCACACTGAGCAGTTCTTC
TRBJ2-7	TRBV6-1	.	.	CASSFLLTQRSSYEQYF	TGTGCCAGCAGCTTCTTACTGACGCAGAGGAGCTCCTACGAGCAGTACTTC
TRBJ2-3	TRBV6-5	.	.	CASSFRGSEDTQYF	TGTGCCAGCAGTTTTCGGGGGAGTGAGGATACGCAGTATTTT
TRBJ1-1	TRBV4-1	.	.	CASSQAFWTVTEAFF	TGCGCCAGCAGCCAAGCTTTTTGGACGGTCACTGAAGCTTTCTTT
TRBJ1-1	TRBV11-2	TRBD1	.	CASSLVGQGTPGAFF	TGTGCCAGCAGCTTAGTGGGACAGGGGACTCCTGGAGCTTTCTTT
TRBJ1-4	TRBV5-4	TRBD1	.	CASSFRDRDEKLFF	TGTGCCAGCAGCTTCCGGGACAGGGACGAAAAACTGTTTTTT
TRBJ2-1	TRBV7-2	.	.	CASSLVGQDNEQFF	TGTGCCAGCAGCTTAGTTGGGCAGGACAATGAGCAGTTCTTC
TRBJ2-2	TRBV6-5	.	.	CASSSHQGLSQTGELFF	TGTGCCAGCAGTTCCCACCAGGGGCTATCCCAGACCGGGGAGCTGTTTTTT
TRBJ1-2	TRBV2	.	.	CASTSDRPNYGYTF	TGTGCCAGCACCTCCGACAGACCTAACTATGGCTACACCTTC
TRBJ2-2	TRBV24-1	.	.	CATTSSTGELFF	TGTGCCACCACAAGTAGCACCGGGGAGCTGTTTTTT
TRBJ2-2	TRBV6-2/TRBV6-3	TRBD2	.	CASRSLAGGPRTGELFF	TGTGCCAGCAGGTCACTAGCGGGAGGGCCACGAACCGGGGAGCTGTTTTTT